This T cell receptor (beta chain) originates from a study of vaccination and CD4 T cells after COVID-19. With the Oncomine TCR Beta short-read assay, DNA from cultured CD4+ T cells was sequenced. Via MiXCR, TCRdb re-called the PCR reads, giving one row per CDR3 protein. In the table there are around 17,000 distinct CDR3 sequences, 55% to 75% of which are singletons. Comment on this clonotype: The antigen remains undetermined.

Indicated treatment: roughly ten-day PBMC culture with coronavirus spike peptide pools or control peptides (ViraFEST assay). CDR3 length equals 17 residues. CDR1 and CDR2 from the germline V gene are ENHRY and SYGVKD. V dropped 0 bases and J dropped 1 base, with 13 bases sitting between them. The J gene is TRBJ1-5, the V gene TRBV10-3, with unresolved D. Sequencing was carried out using CD4+ T cells from blood, cultured in vitro. This TCR was recovered from a human donor who had recovered from COVID-19. For the CDR3, the DNA is TGTGCCATCAGTGAGTCGTCCGGGTGGGTAAGCAATCAGCCCCAGCATTTT. It codes for CAISESSGWVSNQPQHF.